This entry lists 14 T cell receptor beta chains sequenced from one sample in a study of blood T cell repertoires in COVID-19. Assay used: immunoSEQ multiplex PCR; TCRdb lists only in-frame clones, some missing. The sample records 150,000 to 200,000 clones, over 80% being singletons. Sequences were obtained from peripheral blood. All receptors come from a woman aged 60-75 years with acute or convalescent COVID-19.

This rearrangement joins TRBV5-6 to TRBJ1-2; D is uncertain. The CDR3 has 13 residues. The germline CDR1 and CDR2 sequences are SGHDT and YYEEEE. V was shortened by 6 bases and J by 2 bases, with 11 bases between the two germline ends. For the CDR3, the DNA is TGTGCCAGCAAATCGGAGAGGAACTATGGCTACACCTTC. It specifies CASKSERNYGYTF.

This chain connects TRBV19 to TRBJ2-7, with D perhaps TRBD2 (6 bases). Trimming took off 3 bases at V and 7 bases at J, with 16 bases between the two ends. Germline V gene data show CDR1 as LNHDA and CDR2 as SQIVND (reference sequence). CDR3 length: 14 residues. For the CDR3, the DNA is TGTGCCAGTAGTATCGGGATGTCTCGGGAGGAGCAGTACTTC. It is translated as CASSIGMSREEQYF.

This chain links TRBV18 with TRBJ1-5; TRBD1 agrees at 7 bases. Germline CDR1 and CDR2: KGHSH and LQKENI. Trimming took 8 bases from V and 4 from J; bases not matched to a gene: 5. This CDR3 spans 13 amino acids. This CDR3 is CASRQGANQPQHF. CDR3 sequence (DNA): TGTGCCAGCCGACAGGGCGCGAATCAGCCCCAGCATTTT.

This sequence joins TRBV19 and TRBJ1-1, with D perhaps matching TRBD1 (5 bases). V lost 5 bases, J lost 7 bases, and 14 bases lay in between. Germline CDR1 LNHDA, CDR2 SQIVND (reference sequence). The CDR3 has 13 residues. The CDR3 nucleotides read TGTGCCAGTAGTCGTGGGTCAGGGCTTGAAGCTTTCTTT. Its translation: CASSRGSGLEAFF. Filled out from reference TRBV19 and TRBJ1-1, the complete variable domain reads DGGITQSPKYLFRKEGQNVTLSCEQNLNHDAMYWYRQDPGQGLRLIYYSQIVNDFQKGDIAEGYSVSREKKESFPLTVTSAQKNPTAFYLCASSRGSGLEAFFGQGTRLTVV.

This chain connects TRBV18 to TRBJ2-2; tentative D call: TRBD1 (5 bases). The CDR3 extends over 15 amino acids. The germline V and J ends were trimmed by 4 bases and 2 bases, with 11 bases remaining between them. Germline V lookup: CDR1 KGHSH, CDR2 LQKENI. In DNA, the CDR3 is TGTGCCAGCTCACTCGCGGACATAAACACCGGGGAGCTGTTTTTT. Translating gives CASSLADINTGELFF. Drawing the rest from reference TRBV18 and TRBJ2-2, the complete variable domain is NAGVMQNPRHLVRRRGQEARLRCSPMKGHSHVYWYRQLPEEGLKFMVYLQKENIIDESGMPKERFSAEFPKEGPSILRIQQVVRGDSAAYFCASSLADINTGELFFGEGSRLTVL.

The chain combines TRBV5-6 with TRBJ2-3, with D uncertain. V was shortened by 4 bases and J by 0 bases, with 6 bases between the two germline ends. Germline loops: CDR1 SGHDT, CDR2 YYEEEE. The CDR3 has 13 amino acids. In DNA form, the CDR3 reads TGTGCCAGCAGCCTTACTAGCACAGATACGCAGTATTTT. Translating gives CASSLTSTDTQYF.

This clone appeared a few times. The rearrangement uses TRBV5-1 and TRBJ2-1; 9 bases line up with TRBD1. The CDR3 contains 15 residues. CDR1 is SGHRS and CDR2 is YFSETQ in the germline V gene. The V and J ends lost 4 bases and 0 bases, in that order; junction bases with no gene match: 2. CDR3 DNA: TGCGCCAGCAGCGGGACAGGGAGCTCCTACAATGAGCAGTTCTTC. Its translation: CASSGTGSSYNEQFF.

This clone was seen a handful of times. The chain has TRBV5-4 and TRBJ2-7; 12 bases map to TRBD2. CDR3 length: 15 residues. The V gene end was trimmed by 3 bases and the J gene end by 3 bases; junction bases not matched to a gene: 4. Germline V lookup: CDR1 SGHNT, CDR2 YYREEE (reference sequence). CDR3 nucleotide sequence: TGTGCCAGCAGCTCCTCACTAGCGGGGGGCTACGAGCAGTACTTC. As protein: CASSSSLAGGYEQYF.

This chain links TRBV6-6 with TRBJ1-3, with D unresolved. The V end was cut by 7 bases, the J end by 2 bases, with 12 bases between. Germline V CDR1 and CDR2: MNHNY, SVGAGI (reference sequence). This CDR3 has 14 residues. CDR3 nucleotides: TGTGCCAGCATCGAGGGCCTCGCTGGAAACACCATATATTTT. Protein sequence: CASIEGLAGNTIYF.

The chain couples TRBV2 to TRBJ1-5, with a tentative D call TRBD1 (5 bases). Germline loops: CDR1 SNHLY, CDR2 FYNNEI. Trimming pared 2 bases from V and 4 bases from J, leaving 15 bases between. This CDR3 is built from 16 residues. DNA of the CDR3: TGTGCCAGCAGTGAACGGGGGGATCGGGTGAATCAGCCCCAGCATTTT. Its protein product is CASSERGDRVNQPQHF.

The CDR3 nucleotides read TGTGCCAGCACCCTCTCCCCGGGGAGAACAGATACGCAGTATTTT. This translates into CASTLSPGRTDTQYF. V gene TRBV14 combines with J gene TRBJ2-3, with D possibly TRBD2 on 5 matching bases. The CDR3 runs to 15 residues. Germline V gene data show CDR1 as SGHDN and CDR2 as FVKESK. Trimming left V 7 bases short and J 3 bases short, with 17 bases between.

The V and J genes are TRBV30 and TRBJ2-5; the match to TRBD1 covers 7 bases. The V gene end was trimmed by 1 base and the J gene end by 5 bases; junction bases not matched to a gene: 4. Germline loops: CDR1 GTSNPN, CDR2 SVGIG (reference sequence). This CDR3 is 13 amino acids long. In DNA, the CDR3 is TGTGCCTGGAGTGGAAGGGGGCGGGAGACCCAGTACTTC. Translating it yields CAWSGRGRETQYF.

This clone was recorded a few times. The chain combines TRBV4-2 with TRBJ1-4, with 8 positions matching TRBD1. Trimming at V came to 4 bases and at J to 7 bases, leaving 5 bases not matched to a gene. Germline loops: CDR1 LGHNA, CDR2 YNFKEQ. There are 14 residues in the CDR3. CDR3 region: CASSRGQGGEKLFF. The CDR3 DNA follows: TGTGCCAGCAGCCGTGGACAGGGAGGTGAAAAACTGTTTTTT.

This rearrangement joins TRBV7-8 to TRBJ2-7, with 11 bases identical to TRBD2. After removal of 5 bases from V and 0 bases from J, the junction contained 6 bases not matched to a gene. CDR1 and CDR2 (germline): SGHVS, FQNEAQ. The CDR3 spans 16 residues. The CDR3 protein is CASSQWTSGFSYEQYF. The CDR3 coding sequence is TGTGCCAGCAGCCAATGGACTAGCGGGTTCTCCTACGAGCAGTACTTC.